This record concerns one TCR beta chain sequence. Its antigen is unknown. No quality values exist for individual bases; no much larger clone is one base distant. These data belong to a study of cytomegalovirus exposure and HLA in healthy donors (dated 2017 in TCRdb). For context, the study as a whole: According to a later analysis, the 120 or so validation repertoires were produced on the same platform as the roughly 600 repertoires of the first cohort. Along with the approximately 600-subject first cohort, a separate validation cohort of roughly 110 different subjects was used. High-throughput TCR immunosequencing, statistical association of individual TCRs with disease status, and machine learning were combined to predict cytomegalovirus infection status. The study aimed to test whether cataloging public T cell receptors could reveal signatures of past pathogen exposure. What the study reported, not specific to this receptor: All 130 or so repertoires were used to score co-occurrence in the validation cohort in a later analysis, because that analysis had no HLA typing for the cohort. In vitro tests confirmed that a few of the cytomegalovirus-associated TCR beta chains recognize cytomegalovirus antigens. The authors suggested that the approach could potentially be generalized to other disease states and immunological phenotypes. While some public TCRs were present in many individuals, most TCR sequences turned up only very rarely across donors. A total of fewer than 200 TCR beta chains were listed by the study as associated with cytomegalovirus. In both the original and validation cohorts, the classifier was reported to diagnose cytomegalovirus status with high specificity and sensitivity. Subsequent analysis determined that TCRs grouped into clusters in the first cohort also showed a tendency toward co-occurrence across the 90 to 150 validation repertoires, and approximately 93% of cluster scores exceeded 0.

Taken from the germline V gene, the CDR1 and CDR2 loops are SGHVS and FQNEAQ. V is trimmed back by 3 bases and J by 8 bases, and the junction contains 5 bases that no gene match accounts for. Taken from cysteine to phenylalanine, the CDR3 has 14 residues. Just the 42-base CDR3 DNA is kept, in frame starting at base 1. Library prep was done by the immunoSEQ multiplex PCR assay. The study's processing was this. A statistical classification framework was built for diagnosing cytomegalovirus status from the catalog of TCR beta chain sequences. In its TCRdb copy, this immuneACCESS table keeps in-frame sequences only and misses some clones. Where compared with another copy, unresolved V genes explain less than half of these, and the others have no known cause. Clonal size and the V and J genes are those of that table, whereas D and trimming came from the DNA. The table for this sample lists 50,000 to 65,000 clones; 95% of them were counted only once. Roughly 6.6% of the sample is taken by the ten largest.

Separate from the roughly 650-subject first cohort, the validation cohort of about 130 subjects was the group to which the donors belonged. The source is a woman aged 18-29 years in good health and CMV-seropositive. What was sequenced was PBMCs. The chain is assembled from TRBV7-8 and TRBJ1-4; 8 nucleotides in the junction match TRBD1. At the DNA level, the sequence is TGTGCCAGCAGCTTCCAGGGGGCCGGGGAAAAACTGTTTTTT. The translation is CASSFQGAGEKLFF. Reference TRBV7-8 and TRBJ1-4 genes cover what lies past the CDR3, so the full variable domain is GAGVSQSPRYKVAKRGQDVALRCDPISGHVSLFWYQQALGQGPEFLTYFQNEAQLDKSGLPSDRFFAERPEGSVSTLKIQRTQQEDSAVYLCASSFQGAGEKLFFGSGTQLSVL.